The 7 T cell receptor beta chains reported below all come from one sample, sequenced in a study of blood T cell repertoires in COVID-19. Profiling relied on immunoSEQ multiplex PCR, and the TCRdb table lists in-frame clones only, not all of them. The table has about 34,000 clones, roughly 87% seen once. Sequenced input: peripheral blood. The receptor source for this set is a woman aged 55 to 70 with active COVID-19.

This chain connects TRBV7-6 to TRBJ1-3; TRBD1 is a possible D gene (5 bases). Deletions cut 3 bases from V and 4 bases from J, with 13 bases between. Germline V CDR1 and CDR2: SGHVS, FNYEAQ. The CDR3 has 15 amino acids. This CDR3 reads CASSFRLGPGNTIYF. CDR3 bases: TGTGCCAGCAGCTTCCGTTTGGGGCCAGGAAACACCATATATTTT.

This clone occurred once. V usage is TRBV5-1 and J usage is TRBJ1-2; 8 bases are shared with TRBD1. Trimming took 4 bases from V and 3 from J; bases not matched to a gene: 20. The CDR3 loop spans 19 amino acids. Germline loops: CDR1 SGHRS, CDR2 YFSETQ. CDR3 sequence (DNA): TGCGCCAGCAGCCAAGAGGGTGGCAGGGGGCGAGGAGGTGACTATGGCTACACCTTC. Translation gives CASSQEGGRGRGGDYGYTF.

J is TRBJ2-7 and V is TRBV3-1 (or the pseudogene TRBV3-2), with 9 bases aligning to TRBD1. This CDR3 spans 14 amino acids. J lost 3 bases, V lost 4 bases, and 4 bases had no gene match. Germline loops: CDR1 LGHDT, CDR2 YNNKEL (reference sequence). The CDR3 DNA follows: TGTGCCAGCAGCCCCCCGACAGGGGGCTACGAGCAGTACTTC. It yields the protein CASSPPTGGYEQYF.

This chain uses TRBV7-8 with TRBJ2-5, with 7 bases that match TRBD1. This CDR3 spans 14 amino acids. V shed 6 bases, J shed 3 bases, and the junction held 7 bases outside the gene matches. CDR1 SGHVS and CDR2 FQNEAQ come from the germline V gene. The CDR3 DNA follows: TGTGCCAGCAGGAGAGACAGGGTGAAAGAGACCCAGTACTTC. It yields the protein CASRRDRVKETQYF.

The chain combines TRBV5-4 with TRBJ2-1; no clear D gene. The CDR3 spans 14 residues. CDR1 is SGHNT, CDR2 YYREEE, per germline (reference sequence). Trimming cost V 0 bases and J 6 bases, with 10 bases left between them. CDR3 sequence: CASSLVQVGNEQFF. CDR3 nucleotides: TGTGCCAGCAGCTTGGTTCAGGTCGGCAATGAGCAGTTCTTC.

This clone was recorded once. Here the CDR3 DNA reads TGTGCCAGTAGTATGGCGGCAGGGGGTTTCAATCAGCCCCAGCATTTT. Amino acids: CASSMAAGGFNQPQHF. The rearrangement joins TRBV19 to TRBJ1-5; 7 positions agree with TRBD1. This CDR3 spans 16 amino acids. Germline V lookup: CDR1 LNHDA, CDR2 SQIVND (reference sequence). V was pared by 3 bases and J by 3 bases, with 8 bases of the junction left unmatched.

The table lists this clone with a count of one. The chain carries TRBV19 and TRBJ2-5, with TRBD2 identical over 9 bases. Germline V gene sequence: CDR1 LNHDA, CDR2 SQIVND (reference sequence). This CDR3 contains 16 residues. V gave up 1 base and J gave up 5 bases; unmatched junction bases: 8. The CDR3 nucleotides read TGTGCCAGTAGTATAGCTAGCGGGACGATCAAGGAGACCCAGTACTTC. Protein product: CASSIASGTIKETQYF.